This T cell receptor (beta chain) is drawn from a study of blood T cell repertoires in COVID-19. Overall study: Spain, Italy and the United States supplied samples that represented acute and convalescent COVID-19. PBMCs, B-cell-depleted T cells, or T cells were the source of the cDNA or gDNA that made up the material.

The protocol was immunoSEQ multiplex PCR, while the TCRdb copy is restricted to in-frame clones and leaves out a portion. The sample has 100,000 to 150,000 clones, 85% to 90% seen once. This sequence originates from a man aged 50 to 59 with active or convalescent COVID-19. The source material was peripheral blood.

CDR3 sequence reads: CASSYSNPGTDTQYF. For the CDR3, the DNA is TGTGCCAGCAGTTACTCGAACCCGGGGACAGATACGCAGTATTTT. V usage is TRBV6-6 and J usage is TRBJ2-3, with a possible D match to TRBD2 (5 bases). The CDR3 extends over 15 amino acids. Germline CDR1 and CDR2: MNHNY and SVGAGI (reference sequence). Trimming shortened V by 0 bases and J by 3 bases, and 10 bases separated the two germline ends.